The clone carrying this TCR beta chain was counted many times. What it binds is not known. The V gene's germline CDR1 is MNHNS and CDR2 SASEGT. CDR3 length equals 13 residues. V lost 4 bases to trimming and J lost 14 bases, with 18 bases between them. The sample belongs to a study of T cell repertoires in cytomegalovirus infection. About the study: Shared public TCR beta signatures pointed to both CMV infection and a matching HLA type. Study-wide findings and caveats: Dominant in the ex vivo response were TCR beta clonotypes restricted by HLA-C and specific for CMV. Frequencies of public TCR beta families were cumulated, and this identified carriers of CMV plus the relevant HLA.

TCRdb processed the reads anew with MiXCR; each CDR3 protein has one entry. The top ten clones hold 8.5% to 10% of a sample with 400,000 or so distinct CDR3 sequences, 15% to 20% of them seen once. The clonotype was recovered from a human donor in good health (CMV status not recorded). Some clones in this sample may be carry-over from other donors' samples. The sample was PBMCs. The V and J genes are TRBV6-1 and TRBJ2-1; TRBD2 might be the D (6 bases). CDR3 amino acids: CASSGSGGIKKFF. CDR3 nucleotide sequence: TGTGCCAGCAGTGGAAGTGGGGGGATTAAGAAGTTCTTC.